The 13 T cell receptor beta chains in this list originate from one sample, sequenced in a study of T cells in narcolepsy (dated by TCRdb to 2017 to 2018). Receptors were amplified or captured by the immunoSEQ multiplex PCR assay. The immuneACCESS repertoire file appears here via TCRdb, limited to in-frame rearrangements. These files lack a portion of the clones; in checked studies, under half of the deficit traces to unresolved V genes, and the cause of the others is not known. Across this sample there are over 25,000 clones, with around 84% seen only once. About 1% of the sample rests with the top ten. Sample: memory (CD45RA-) CD4+ T cells from blood. In light of the paper, this sample's cell subset or site label describes: memory T cells sorted ex vivo from peripheral blood. Receptors originate from a human donor in good health.

V is TRBV29-1 and J is TRBJ2-2; the match to TRBD2 covers 11 bases. Germline trimming cut 2 bases from V and 1 base from J; bases unmatched to any gene: 6. The CDR3 contains 17 residues. Germline assignment: CDR1 SQVTM and CDR2 ANQGSEA. The CDR3 loop reads CSVETSGLAGNTGELFF. The CDR3, as DNA: TGCAGCGTTGAAACATCAGGACTAGCGGGGAACACCGGGGAGCTGTTTTTT.

The chain couples TRBV28 to TRBJ2-7, with 9 positions matching TRBD2. The CDR3 runs 17 residues. Trimming removed 4 bases from V and 4 bases from J; junction bases left unmatched: 14. CDR1 is MDHEN and CDR2 is SYDVKM in the germline V gene. CDR3 bases: TGTGCCAGCAGTTCTATAGATAGACTAGCGGAGAGATACGAGCAGTACTTC. It encodes CASSSIDRLAERYEQYF.

A word on this clone: Other DNA sequences of this sample code for an identical CDR3. The chain joins TRBV5-1 to TRBJ1-3; no clear D. The germline gives CDR1 SGHRS, CDR2 YFSETQ. This CDR3 is built from 16 residues. V dropped 0 bases and J dropped 0 bases, with 10 bases sitting between them. The CDR3 sequence: CASSLAAGASGNTIYF. The CDR3, as DNA: TGCGCCAGCAGCTTGGCTGCAGGCGCCTCTGGAAACACCATATATTTT.

This chain joins TRBV5-4 and TRBJ2-1; 8 nucleotides agree with TRBD1. This CDR3 has 13 amino acids. V was pared by 1 base and J by 8 bases, with 2 bases of the junction left unmatched. CDR1 and CDR2 from the germline V gene are SGHNT and YYREEE (reference sequence). The CDR3 coding sequence is TGTGCCAGCAGCTTGTCAGGGGGCGATGAGCAGTTCTTC. Residues: CASSLSGGDEQFF. Full variable domain (missing parts from reference TRBV5-4 and TRBJ2-1): ETGVTQSPTHLIKTRGQQVTLRCSSQSGHNTVSWYQQALGQGPQFIFQYYREEENGRGNFPPRFSGLQFPNYSSELNVNALELDDSALYLCASSLSGGDEQFFGPGTRLTVL.

V gene TRBV25-1 combines with J gene TRBJ1-2; tentatively, D is TRBD1 (5 bases). The ends were cut back, 4 bases at V and 2 bases at J, with 11 bases in the middle. Germline loops: CDR1 MGHDK, CDR2 SYGVNS. This CDR3 is 14 amino acids long. CDR3 loop: CASSVFGGNYGYTF. The DNA of the CDR3 is TGTGCCAGCAGTGTCTTTGGGGGAAACTATGGCTACACCTTC.

CDR3 coding DNA: TGTGCCAGCAGCCCCCGAACTCTCGGGGGCACCTTC. Amino acid sequence: CASSPRTLGGTF. V and J are TRBV7-8 and TRBJ1-2; possible D gene TRBD1, 5 bases. The germline V gene has CDR1 SGHVS and CDR2 FQNEAQ. This CDR3 contains 12 residues. The V end was cut by 5 bases, the J end by 13 bases, with 17 bases between.

This clone was seen once. The V gene is TRBV30, the J gene TRBJ2-3; the D gene is possibly TRBD2 (6 bases). The CDR3 has 13 residues. Germline CDR1 GTSNPN, CDR2 SVGIG (reference sequence). V lost 4 bases and J 4 bases, leaving 12 bases between the germline ends. The CDR3 DNA is TGTGCCTGGACAACTCGGAGGGCAGATACGCAGTATTTT. This sequence encodes CAWTTRRADTQYF. The variable domain in full, with the rest retrieved from reference TRBV30 and TRBJ2-3, is SQTIHQWPATLVQPVGSPLSLECTVEGTSNPNLYWYRQAAGRGLQLLFYSVGIGQISSEVPQNLSASRPQDRQFILSSKKLLLSDSGFYLCAWTTRRADTQYFGPGTRLTVL.

V usage is TRBV7-9 and J usage is TRBJ2-3; no firm D call. The V end was cut by 2 bases, the J end by 3 bases, with 18 bases between. From germline, CDR1 is SEHNR and CDR2 FQNEAQ (reference sequence). This CDR3 has 17 residues. The CDR3 reads CASSLLVGAAYTDTQYF. The CDR3, as DNA: TGTGCCAGCAGCTTACTCGTCGGCGCCGCCTATACAGATACGCAGTATTTT.

The rearrangement uses TRBV19 and TRBJ2-5; 9 nucleotides agree with TRBD1. J gave up 4 bases and V 4 bases, and 7 bases lay outside the gene matches. The CDR3 runs 15 residues. Germline V lookup: CDR1 LNHDA, CDR2 SQIVND (reference sequence). The CDR3 DNA reads as TGTGCCAGTAGTACTTCCCGACAGGGGGGAGAGACCCAGTACTTC. Its translation: CASSTSRQGGETQYF.

The chain employs TRBV9 and TRBJ2-3; D possibly corresponds to TRBD2 (6 bases). CDR3 size: 14 residues. CDR1 is SGDLS, CDR2 YYNGEE, per germline. The ends were cut back, 3 bases at V and 7 bases at J, with 15 bases in the middle. CDR3 amino acids: CASSARDSLHTQYF. For the CDR3, the DNA is TGTGCCAGCAGCGCCCGGGACTCCCTACATACGCAGTATTTT. Looking up the rest from reference TRBV9 and TRBJ2-3 gives the full variable domain: DSGVTQTPKHLITATGQRVTLRCSPRSGDLSVYWYQQSLDQGLQFLIQYYNGEERAKGNILERFSAQQFPDLHSELNLSSLELGDSALYFCASSARDSLHTQYFGPGTRLTVL.

This clone appeared a few times. The chain uses TRBV5-4 and TRBJ2-1; D possibly corresponds to TRBD2 (5 bases). Trimming shortened V by 0 bases and J by 3 bases, and 10 bases separated the two germline ends. Germline-derived CDR1 and CDR2 are SGHNT and YYREEE (reference sequence). This CDR3 has 15 residues. The CDR3, as DNA: TGTGCCAGCAGCTTGGGCTCCGGACTCTACAATGAGCAGTTCTTC. Protein sequence: CASSLGSGLYNEQFF.

The rearrangement links TRBV7-9 to TRBJ2-3; weak D call: TRBD2 (6 bases). There are 18 residues in the CDR3. CDR1 and CDR2 (germline): SEHNR, FQNEAQ (reference sequence). Deletions cut 1 base from V and 6 bases from J, with 23 bases between. In DNA form, the CDR3 reads TGTGCCAGCAGCTTAGGCTGGAGGGACTCCATCGCAGGGGATACGCAGTATTTT. Translated, it gives CASSLGWRDSIAGDTQYF.

The chain recombines TRBV2 with TRBJ2-7; 8 nucleotides match TRBD2. Germline CDR1 is SNHLY and CDR2 is FYNNEI. The CDR3 sequence is 14 residues long. V dropped 5 bases and J dropped 2; count of bases not matched to a gene: 5. The CDR3 loop reads CASSPGLAPYEQYF. DNA of the CDR3: TGTGCCAGCAGTCCAGGACTAGCCCCCTACGAGCAGTACTTC.